These T cell receptor beta chains were read from a single sample in a study of T cell responses to AZD1222 COVID-19 vaccine. Using immunoSEQ multiplex PCR, the repertoire was profiled, and TCRdb retains in-frame clones only, with some absent. The data contain some 140,000 clones, roughly 87% of them singletons. This material consisted of peripheral blood, taken 28 days after the second AZD1222 dose. These receptors all stem from an adult who received the AZD1222 COVID-19 vaccine. Both conserved end residues are part of each CDR3. D genes are given only for firm matches. Clone size is given for some rows only: seen once, a few or many times, or a class if the clone is expanded.

size: .; D: .; J: TRBJ1-2; V: TRBV19; CDR3: CASNTRDYGYTF; DNA: TGTGCCAGTAACACCCGGGACTATGGCTACACCTTC
size: .; D: TRBD1; J: TRBJ1-1; V: TRBV6-4; CDR3: CASSPYPRTGEGVAFF; DNA: TGTGCCAGCAGTCCCTACCCCCGGACAGGGGAAGGCGTCGCTTTCTTT
size: .; D: TRBD1; J: TRBJ1-1; V: TRBV7-3; CDR3: CASSHLTPRDRIRTNTEAFF; DNA: TGTGCCAGCAGCCATCTCACCCCAAGGGACAGAATAAGAACTAACACTGAAGCTTTCTTT
size: once; D: TRBD1; J: TRBJ1-2; V: TRBV2; CDR3: CASSMTGIDGYTF; DNA: TGTGCCAGCAGTATGACAGGGATAGATGGCTACACCTTC
size: .; D: .; J: TRBJ2-6; V: TRBV12-3/TRBV12-4; CDR3: CASRVAGANVLTF; DNA: TGTGCCAGCAGAGTGGCTGGGGCCAACGTCCTGACTTTC
size: .; D: TRBD1; J: TRBJ2-3; V: TRBV27; CDR3: CASSQDRVRTDTQYF; DNA: TGTGCCAGCAGTCAGGACAGGGTCCGCACAGATACGCAGTATTTT
size: .; D: .; J: TRBJ2-7; V: TRBV6-2/TRBV6-3; CDR3: CASSPGLAWGEQYF; DNA: TGTGCCAGCAGCCCTGGACTCGCCTGGGGAGAGCAGTACTTC
size: .; D: TRBD1; J: TRBJ1-5; V: TRBV2; CDR3: CASRRTGRNQPQHF; DNA: TGTGCCAGCAGAAGGACAGGGAGGAATCAGCCCCAGCATTTT
size: .; D: TRBD2; J: TRBJ2-1; V: TRBV3-1/TRBV3-2; CDR3: CASSRRGLAEYGEQFF; DNA: TGTGCCAGCAGCAGACGTGGACTAGCGGAGTATGGTGAGCAGTTCTTC
size: .; D: .; J: TRBJ2-3; V: TRBV7-9; CDR3: CASSSNTDTQYF; DNA: TGTGCCAGCAGCTCGAACACAGATACGCAGTATTTT
size: .; D: .; J: TRBJ1-6; V: TRBV4-1; CDR3: CASSQERVGNSPLHF; DNA: TGCGCCAGCAGCCAAGAAAGAGTCGGAAATTCACCCCTCCACTTT
size: .; D: .; J: TRBJ1-2; V: TRBV4-3; CDR3: CASSQGEGPLGYTF; DNA: TGCGCCAGCAGCCAAGGGGAGGGACCTCTTGGCTACACCTTC
size: .; D: .; J: TRBJ1-1; V: TRBV6-1; CDR3: CASSEQVRTEAFF; DNA: TGTGCCAGCAGTGAACAGGTTCGCACTGAAGCTTTCTTT
size: .; D: .; J: TRBJ2-7; V: TRBV19; CDR3: CATQGNSYEQYF; DNA: TGTGCCACGCAGGGGAATTCCTACGAGCAGTACTTC
size: .; D: TRBD1; J: TRBJ2-7; V: TRBV19; CDR3: CASSTGGPLGEQYF; DNA: TGTGCCAGTAGTACAGGGGGCCCGCTTGGAGAGCAGTACTTC
size: .; D: TRBD1; J: TRBJ2-1; V: TRBV5-4; CDR3: CASSSAGGSYNEQFF; DNA: TGTGCCAGCAGCTCGGCAGGGGGCTCCTACAATGAGCAGTTCTTC
size: .; D: TRBD1; J: TRBJ2-2; V: TRBV11-3; CDR3: CASSLGQGADGELFF; DNA: TGTGCCAGCAGCTTAGGACAGGGGGCGGACGGGGAGCTGTTTTTT